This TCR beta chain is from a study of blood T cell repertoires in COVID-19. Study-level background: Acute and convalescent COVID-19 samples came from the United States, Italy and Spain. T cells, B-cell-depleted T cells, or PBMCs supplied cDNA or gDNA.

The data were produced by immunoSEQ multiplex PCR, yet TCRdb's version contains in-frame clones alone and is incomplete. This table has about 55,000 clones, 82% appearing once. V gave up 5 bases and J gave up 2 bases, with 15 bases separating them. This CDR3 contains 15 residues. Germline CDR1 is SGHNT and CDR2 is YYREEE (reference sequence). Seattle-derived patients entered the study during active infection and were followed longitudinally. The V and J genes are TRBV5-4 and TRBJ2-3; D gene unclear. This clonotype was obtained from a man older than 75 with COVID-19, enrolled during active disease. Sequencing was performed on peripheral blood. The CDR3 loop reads CASSSRLKDTDTQYF. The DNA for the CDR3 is TGTGCCAGCAGTTCCCGACTGAAAGACACAGATACGCAGTATTTT.